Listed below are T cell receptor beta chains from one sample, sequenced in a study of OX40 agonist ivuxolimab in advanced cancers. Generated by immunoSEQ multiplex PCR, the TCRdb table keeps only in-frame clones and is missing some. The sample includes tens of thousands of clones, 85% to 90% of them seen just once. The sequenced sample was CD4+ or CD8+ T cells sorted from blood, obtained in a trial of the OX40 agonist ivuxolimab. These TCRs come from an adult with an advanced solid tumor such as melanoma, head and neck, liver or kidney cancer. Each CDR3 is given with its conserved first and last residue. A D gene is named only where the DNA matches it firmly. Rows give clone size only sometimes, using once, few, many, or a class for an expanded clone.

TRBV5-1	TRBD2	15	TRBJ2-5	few	CASSLAGGAAETQYF	TGCGCCAGCAGCTTGGCCGGGGGGGCGGCAGAGACCCAGTACTTC
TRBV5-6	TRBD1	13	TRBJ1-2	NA	CATTPGGGYGYTF	TGTGCCACCACCCCAGGGGGGGGGTATGGCTACACCTTC
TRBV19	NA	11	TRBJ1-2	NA	CASSGGDGYTF	TGTGCCAGTAGTGGGGGGGACGGCTACACCTTC
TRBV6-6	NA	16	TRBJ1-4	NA	CASSYLLQGSDEKLFF	TGTGCCAGCAGTTATCTATTACAGGGTAGTGATGAAAAACTGTTTTTT
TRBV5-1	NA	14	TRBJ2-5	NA	CASSHLGWEETQYF	TGCGCCAGCTCACACTTGGGATGGGAAGAGACCCAGTACTTC
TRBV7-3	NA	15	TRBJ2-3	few	CASTQGVTSYDTQYF	TGTGCCAGCACCCAGGGGGTGACTAGCTATGATACGCAGTATTTT
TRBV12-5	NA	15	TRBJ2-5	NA	CASGLSSALGETQYF	TGTGCTAGTGGTTTGTCGTCGGCCTTGGGGGAGACCCAGTACTTC
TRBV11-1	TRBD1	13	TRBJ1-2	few	CASSLRQGDGYTF	TGTGCCAGCAGCCTGAGACAGGGTGATGGCTACACCTTC
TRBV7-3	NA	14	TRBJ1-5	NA	CASSSGGGNQPQHF	TGTGCCAGCAGCTCGGGGGGCGGCAATCAGCCCCAGCATTTT
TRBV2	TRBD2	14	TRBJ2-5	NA	CASDGTSGLWTQYF	TGTGCCAGTGATGGGACTAGCGGACTCTGGACCCAGTACTTC
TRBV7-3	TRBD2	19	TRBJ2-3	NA	CASSGSGLAGGPGTDTQYF	TGTGCCAGCAGCGGATCGGGACTAGCGGGGGGGCCGGGCACAGATACGCAGTATTTT
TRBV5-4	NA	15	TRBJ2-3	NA	CASSARQERTDTQYF	TGTGCCAGCAGCGCACGACAGGAGCGCACAGATACGCAGTATTTT
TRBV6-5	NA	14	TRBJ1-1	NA	CASSLSLGGTEAFF	TGTGCCAGCAGCCTCTCCCTAGGGGGAACTGAAGCTTTCTTT
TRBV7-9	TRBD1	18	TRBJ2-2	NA	CASSSPYPDRGVTGELFF	TGTGCCAGCAGCTCCCCCTATCCGGACAGGGGGGTCACCGGGGAGCTGTTTTTT
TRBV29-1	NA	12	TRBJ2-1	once	CSVRASYNEQFF	TGCAGCGTCAGGGCATCCTACAATGAGCAGTTCTTC
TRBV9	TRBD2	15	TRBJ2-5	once	CASSATSGGGETQYF	TGTGCCAGCAGCGCGACTAGCGGGGGTGGAGAGACCCAGTACTTC
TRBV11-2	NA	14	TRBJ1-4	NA	CASSLSAGPEKLFF	TGTGCCAGCAGCTTAAGCGCGGGTCCAGAAAAACTGTTTTTT
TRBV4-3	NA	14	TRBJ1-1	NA	CASSQDTIPTEAFF	TGCGCCAGCAGCCAAGATACCATCCCCACTGAAGCTTTCTTT
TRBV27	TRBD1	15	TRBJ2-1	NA	CASSPNLPTGGEQFF	TGTGCCAGCAGTCCCAACCTTCCTACAGGGGGTGAGCAGTTCTTC
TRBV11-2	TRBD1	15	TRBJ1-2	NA	CASSARPQGSYGYTF	TGTGCCAGCAGCGCAAGACCACAGGGGAGCTATGGCTACACCTTC
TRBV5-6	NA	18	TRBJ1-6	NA	CASSFGTLRSSYNSPLHF	TGTGCCAGCAGCTTCGGGACTCTCCGTAGCTCCTATAATTCACCCCTCCACTTT
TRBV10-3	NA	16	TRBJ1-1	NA	CAISESGAPSNTEAFF	TGTGCCATCAGTGAGTCTGGGGCCCCCTCGAACACTGAAGCTTTCTTT
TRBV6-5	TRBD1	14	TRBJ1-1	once	CASSPRTGHTEAFF	TGTGCCAGCAGTCCTCGGACAGGACACACTGAAGCTTTCTTT
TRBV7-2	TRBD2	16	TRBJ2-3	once	CASSPRASGITDTQYF	TGTGCCAGCAGCCCCAGGGCTAGCGGAATCACAGATACGCAGTATTTT
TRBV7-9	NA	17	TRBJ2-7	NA	CASSSTPVVDVAYEQYF	TGTGCCAGCAGCTCCACCCCCGTGGTGGACGTTGCCTACGAGCAGTACTTC
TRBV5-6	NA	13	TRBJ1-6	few	CASSSSRDSGRHF	TGTGCCAGCAGCTCCTCCAGGGACTCGGGGCGCCACTTT
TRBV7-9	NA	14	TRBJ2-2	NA	CASSSNPNTGELFF	TGTGCCAGCAGCTCTAATCCCAATACCGGGGAGCTGTTTTTT
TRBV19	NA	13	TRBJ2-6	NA	CASTQGGANVLTF	TGTGCCAGTACCCAAGGTGGGGCCAACGTCCTGACTTTC